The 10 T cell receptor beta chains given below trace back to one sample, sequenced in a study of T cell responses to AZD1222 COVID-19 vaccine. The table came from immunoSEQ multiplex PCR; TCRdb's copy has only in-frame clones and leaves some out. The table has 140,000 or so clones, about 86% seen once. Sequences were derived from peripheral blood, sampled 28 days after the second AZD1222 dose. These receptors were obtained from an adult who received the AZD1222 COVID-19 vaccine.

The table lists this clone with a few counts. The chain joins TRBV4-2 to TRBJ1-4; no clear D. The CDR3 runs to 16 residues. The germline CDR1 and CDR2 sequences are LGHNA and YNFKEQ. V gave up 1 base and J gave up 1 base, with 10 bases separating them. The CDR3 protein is CASSQGVLVTNEKLFF. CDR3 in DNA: TGTGCCAGCAGCCAAGGAGTTCTGGTAACTAATGAAAAACTGTTTTTT.

CDR3 sequence reads: CASSQKVGGTAMTYNEQFF. In DNA, the CDR3 is TGTGCCAGCAGCCAAAAAGTGGGAGGGACAGCTATGACCTACAATGAGCAGTTCTTC. The chain employs TRBV3-1 (or the pseudogene TRBV3-2) and TRBJ2-1, with D perhaps being TRBD1 or TRBD2 (7 bases each). Per the germline V gene, CDR1 is LGHDT and CDR2 is YNNKEL (reference sequence). The length of the CDR3 is 19 residues. V was cut by 2 bases and J by 2 bases, with 22 bases left in between.

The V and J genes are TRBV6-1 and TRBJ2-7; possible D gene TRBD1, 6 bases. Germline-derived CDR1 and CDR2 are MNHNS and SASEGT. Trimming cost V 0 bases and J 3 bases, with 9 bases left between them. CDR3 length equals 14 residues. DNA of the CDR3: TGTGCCAGCAGTGAAGCTCGGGACATCTACGAGCAGTACTTC. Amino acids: CASSEARDIYEQYF.

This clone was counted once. DNA of the CDR3: TGTGCCAGCAGCGTAACCCTGGGGCCCCTCCACTTT. Translated, it gives CASSVTLGPLHF. The chain is built from TRBV9 and TRBJ1-6; D unclear. The CDR3 loop spans 12 amino acids. The germline CDR1 and CDR2 sequences are SGDLS and YYNGEE. Between the trimmed V and J ends, which lost 1 base and 13 bases, there was a span of 9 bases.

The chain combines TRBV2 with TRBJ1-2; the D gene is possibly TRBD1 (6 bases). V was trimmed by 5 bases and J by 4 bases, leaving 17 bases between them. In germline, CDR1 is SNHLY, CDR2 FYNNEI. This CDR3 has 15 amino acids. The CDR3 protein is CASSPPGAGAYGYTF. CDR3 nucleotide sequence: TGTGCCAGCAGTCCTCCGGGGGCAGGGGCCTATGGCTACACCTTC. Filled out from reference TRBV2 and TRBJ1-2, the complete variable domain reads EPEVTQTPSHQVTQMGQEVILRCVPISNHLYFYWYRQILGQKVEFLVSFYNNEISEKSEIFDDQFSVERPDGSNFTLKIRSTKLEDSAMYFCASSPPGAGAYGYTFGSGTRLTVV.

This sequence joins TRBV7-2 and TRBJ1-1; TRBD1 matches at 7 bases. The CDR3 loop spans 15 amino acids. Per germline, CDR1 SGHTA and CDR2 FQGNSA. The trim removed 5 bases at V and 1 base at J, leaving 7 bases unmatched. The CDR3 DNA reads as TGTGCCAGCAGCCAAATCGGGACAGCGAACACTGAAGCTTTCTTT. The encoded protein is CASSQIGTANTEAFF.

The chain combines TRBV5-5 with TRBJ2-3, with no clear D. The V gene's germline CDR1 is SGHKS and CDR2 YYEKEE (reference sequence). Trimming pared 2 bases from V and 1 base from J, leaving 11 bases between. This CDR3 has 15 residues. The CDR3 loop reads CASSFRPSGTDTQYF. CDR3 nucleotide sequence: TGTGCCAGCAGCTTCAGACCGTCTGGCACAGATACGCAGTATTTT.

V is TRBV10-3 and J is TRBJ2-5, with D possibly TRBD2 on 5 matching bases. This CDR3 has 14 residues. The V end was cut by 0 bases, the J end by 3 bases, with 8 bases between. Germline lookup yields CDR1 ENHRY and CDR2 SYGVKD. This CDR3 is CAISESGLKETQYF. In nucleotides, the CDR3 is TGTGCCATCAGTGAGTCCGGACTGAAAGAGACCCAGTACTTC.

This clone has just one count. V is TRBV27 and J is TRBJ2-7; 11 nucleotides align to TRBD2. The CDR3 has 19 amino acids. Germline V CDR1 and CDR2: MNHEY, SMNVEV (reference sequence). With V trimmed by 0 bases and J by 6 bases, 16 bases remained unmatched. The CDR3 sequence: CASSLSPIGIAGGPLEQYF. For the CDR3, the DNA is TGTGCCAGCAGTTTATCCCCAATAGGCATAGCGGGAGGGCCGCTCGAGCAGTACTTC.

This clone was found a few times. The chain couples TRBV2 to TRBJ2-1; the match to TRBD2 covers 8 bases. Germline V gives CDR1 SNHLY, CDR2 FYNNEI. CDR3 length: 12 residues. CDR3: CATGGGYNEQFF. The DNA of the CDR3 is TGTGCGACCGGCGGGGGGTACAATGAGCAGTTCTTC.